This entry describes one TCR beta chain. Its matching antigen is unknown. CD45RO negativity and positive selection for CCR7 defined naive CD8 cells, a population that excluded terminally differentiated effector memory CD45RA+ cells. Produced via immunoSEQ multiplex PCR; TCRdb's table is partial and in-frame only. The sample has 760,000 or so clones, approximately 96% seen once. The sample is drawn from a study of shared clonotypes between healthy human individuals. Study background: Sampling drew on donors who were two women and a few men aged 18 to 49. General study findings and limits: Generation probabilities of non-shared clonotypes were lower (relative to those shared by all four donors).

The CDR3 sequence is 16 residues long. V lost 3 bases to trimming and J lost 0 bases, with 15 bases between them. Germline V CDR1 and CDR2: LNHNV, YYDKDF (reference sequence). Sequencing used naive CD8+ T cells sorted from blood. This rearrangement joins TRBV15 to TRBJ2-7; D may be TRBD1 (5 bases). The receptor was derived from a man aged 25-45 years in good health. The CDR3 coding sequence is TGTGCCACCAGCAGCGGTACAGGCCTGAGCTCCTACGAGCAGTACTTC. Translating gives CATSSGTGLSSYEQYF.